These T cell receptor beta chains were read from a single sample in a study of CD8 T cells in ankylosing spondylitis. Each CDR3 protein gets one entry after TCRdb re-called the 5' RACE reads with MiXCR. The sample has some 42,000 distinct CDR3 sequences; less than 3.5% are singletons. What was sequenced was blood, either unsorted or a sorted T cell fraction (not recorded which). These receptors were collected from a male donor with ankylosing spondylitis or in good health (not recorded which). Each CDR3 is given without its conserved first and last residue.

CDR3: ASSVQGLGANVLT
V: TRBV9

CDR3: ASSGSSGTLGQF
V: TRBV9

CDR3: ASSPSDTDTQY
V: TRBV9

CDR3: ASSVGWGAGNTEAF
V: TRBV9

CDR3: ASSARDRVPPLH
V: TRBV9

CDR3: ASSAYRSGGANVLT
V: TRBV9

CDR3: ASSVSSGTDTQY
V: TRBV9

CDR3: ASSSGTNTEAF
V: TRBV9

CDR3: ASSPLNSYEQY
V: TRBV9

CDR3: ASSVATFGRGNEQF
V: TRBV9

CDR3: ASSVGSRQNIQY
V: TRBV9

CDR3: ASSVEPQTDTQY
V: TRBV9

CDR3: ASPNGGSSSYEQY
V: TRBV28

CDR3: ASSVRGSPTGELF
V: TRBV9

CDR3: ASSVDAWTLSGNTIY
V: TRBV9

CDR3: ASSPGTQQY
V: TRBV9

CDR3: ASSAPSAGVTDTQY
V: TRBV9

CDR3: ASSVAPSPSPLH
V: TRBV9

CDR3: ASSVVNPSDEQF
V: TRBV9

CDR3: ASSVDSRELGELF
V: TRBV9

CDR3: ASSVQAGGADTQY
V: TRBV9

CDR3: ASSVGSDTQY
V: TRBV9

CDR3: ASSVWGHTGELF
V: TRBV9

CDR3: ASSATGGGYT
V: TRBV9

CDR3: ASSGLREPLEAF
V: TRBV9

CDR3: ASSGNRGQRFTDTQY
V: TRBV9

CDR3: ASSVGRGGETQY
V: TRBV9

CDR3: ASSGGSSGSSYNEQF
V: TRBV9

CDR3: ASSVAAGATDTQY
V: TRBV9

CDR3: ASSVAPTGEQY
V: TRBV9

CDR3: ASSVAPDSNQPQH
V: TRBV9

CDR3: ASSVEETSPYNEQF
V: TRBV9

CDR3: ASSVGGESYNEQF
V: TRBV9

CDR3: ASSVVLDSTGELF
V: TRBV9

CDR3: ASSALLGGNGYT
V: TRBV9

CDR3: ASSRDRGTQY
V: TRBV9

CDR3: ASSVMGEETQY
V: TRBV9

CDR3: ASSPRGREEGNTIY
V: TRBV9

CDR3: ASSVGTSGHSSYEQY
V: TRBV9

CDR3: ASSKVGGELF
V: TRBV9

CDR3: ASSGRSKGQGNEQF
V: TRBV9

CDR3: ASSGRTGRTDTQY
V: TRBV9

CDR3: ASSLTSGYNEQF
V: TRBV9

CDR3: ASSVVGSSGNTIY
V: TRBV9

CDR3: ASSLRGARTDTQY
V: TRBV9

CDR3: ASSAEVGGQF
V: TRBV9

CDR3: ASSVAETPRPYEQY
V: TRBV9

CDR3: ASRAGSVNTGELF
V: TRBV9

CDR3: ASSVLPRTDTQY
V: TRBV9

CDR3: ASSVAPRAGETQY
V: TRBV9

CDR3: ASSGENYGYT
V: TRBV9

CDR3: ASSVGPRTSGSNEQF
V: TRBV9

CDR3: ASSVATAPGLAGGAQF
V: TRBV9

CDR3: ASSAPGGGVATGELF
V: TRBV9

CDR3: ASSVWLAGGHEQF
V: TRBV9

CDR3: ASSVAQASGTYNEQF
V: TRBV9

CDR3: ASSVATGVVLYEQY
V: TRBV9

CDR3: ASSVGAGPADTQY
V: TRBV9

CDR3: ASSALDRVIGELF
V: TRBV9

CDR3: ASSVDGFPGELF
V: TRBV9